The TCR beta chain under discussion was sequenced for a study of CD8 T cells in ankylosing spondylitis. Study-wide results and caveats: Disease-associated clonotypes exhibited CD8+ identity and were relatively infrequent in peripheral blood. Reported data indicate significant enrichment of disease-linked clones within matched ankylosing spondylitis synovial fluid. Characteristic, it appeared, of ankylosing spondylitis blood was a TCR beta motif of eight highly homologous variants. Some motif variants were previously reported in reactive arthritis synovial fluid and blood.

As the method for making TCR beta libraries, quantitative 5'-RACE with molecular barcodes was used. TCRdb processed the 5' RACE reads anew with MiXCR; each CDR3 protein has one entry. The sample shows a few hundred thousand distinct CDR3 sequences, over 9.5% of them seen only once. CDR3 length equals 15 residues. From germline, CDR1 is SEHNR and CDR2 FQNEAQ (reference sequence). The germline V and J ends were trimmed by 5 bases and 0 bases, with 11 bases remaining between them. Comments on this clonotype: Its antigen is unidentified.

The V call is TRBV7-9, the J call TRBJ1-3; no reliable D call. The specimen sequenced was blood, either unsorted or a sorted T cell fraction (not recorded which). This clonotype originated in a male donor with ankylosing spondylitis. CDR3 loop: CASSRDGFSGNTIYF. CDR3 in DNA: TGTGCCAGCAGCCGAGACGGATTCTCTGGAAACACCATATATTTT.